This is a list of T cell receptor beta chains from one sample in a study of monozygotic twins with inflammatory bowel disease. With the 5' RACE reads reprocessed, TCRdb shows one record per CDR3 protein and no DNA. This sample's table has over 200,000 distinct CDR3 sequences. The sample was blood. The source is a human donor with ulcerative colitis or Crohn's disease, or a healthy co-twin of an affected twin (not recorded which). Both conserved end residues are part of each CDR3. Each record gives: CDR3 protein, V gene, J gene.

CDR3 protein: CASSLGSISGANVLTF
V gene: TRBV27
J gene: TRBJ2-6

CDR3 protein: CASSSRSDTQYF
V gene: TRBV7-6
J gene: TRBJ2-3

CDR3 protein: CASSFPGTDSYNEQFF
V gene: TRBV27
J gene: TRBJ2-1

CDR3 protein: CASTGFQETQYF
V gene: TRBV6-6
J gene: TRBJ2-5

CDR3 protein: CAISEYGGFTEAFF
V gene: TRBV10-3
J gene: TRBJ1-1

CDR3 protein: CASTTLQGQGGTGELFF
V gene: TRBV5-5
J gene: TRBJ2-2

CDR3 protein: CASSPRDYGYEQYF
V gene: TRBV5-6
J gene: TRBJ2-7

CDR3 protein: CASSLGGVGPEAFF
V gene: TRBV7-8
J gene: TRBJ1-1

CDR3 protein: CASSYLRGRGETQYF
V gene: TRBV7-9
J gene: TRBJ2-5

CDR3 protein: CSVDGGIGAFF
V gene: TRBV29-1
J gene: TRBJ1-1

CDR3 protein: CASSSPGIPYSYTF
V gene: TRBV7-9
J gene: TRBJ1-2

CDR3 protein: CASSLVRAEKLFF
V gene: TRBV7-2
J gene: TRBJ1-4

CDR3 protein: CASSPTTGLNTEAFF
V gene: TRBV18
J gene: TRBJ1-1

CDR3 protein: CATSRVDASSYEQYF
V gene: TRBV15
J gene: TRBJ2-7

CDR3 protein: CASSYEQQGAGTEAFF
V gene: TRBV6-5
J gene: TRBJ1-1

CDR3 protein: CASSPPSGLGNEQFF
V gene: TRBV18
J gene: TRBJ2-1

CDR3 protein: CASSFGGGGYTF
V gene: TRBV12-3/TRBV12-4
J gene: TRBJ1-2

CDR3 protein: CASGLPRQGNSYNEQFF
V gene: TRBV12-5
J gene: TRBJ2-1

CDR3 protein: CSARDWGINEQFF
V gene: TRBV20-1
J gene: TRBJ2-1

CDR3 protein: CSVEFPSSNIQYF
V gene: TRBV29-1
J gene: TRBJ2-4

CDR3 protein: CASSLAGEGQPQHF
V gene: TRBV7-9
J gene: TRBJ1-5

CDR3 protein: CASSLEPRNGEGTEAFF
V gene: TRBV4-1
J gene: TRBJ1-1

CDR3 protein: CSASSTSGINEQFF
V gene: TRBV20-1
J gene: TRBJ2-1

CDR3 protein: CASSASVGNTEAFF
V gene: TRBV7-8
J gene: TRBJ1-1

CDR3 protein: CSARRSGEYEQYF
V gene: TRBV20-1
J gene: TRBJ2-7

CDR3 protein: CASSSSGLDQPQHF
V gene: TRBV7-9
J gene: TRBJ1-5

CDR3 protein: CASSSGLPKGTQYF
V gene: TRBV27
J gene: TRBJ2-3

CDR3 protein: CASSVTSGAPNEQFF
V gene: TRBV7-9
J gene: TRBJ2-1

CDR3 protein: CASSLETDQETQYF
V gene: TRBV7-9
J gene: TRBJ2-5

CDR3 protein: CAISNRGITEAFF
V gene: TRBV10-3
J gene: TRBJ1-1

CDR3 protein: CSASIRAGGYTF
V gene: TRBV20-1
J gene: TRBJ1-2

CDR3 protein: CASSLFDSNTEAFF
V gene: TRBV7-2
J gene: TRBJ1-1

CDR3 protein: CASSLAQGDQETQYF
V gene: TRBV5-1
J gene: TRBJ2-5

CDR3 protein: CASSLGRAGYSSLFYNEQFF
V gene: TRBV5-1
J gene: TRBJ2-1

CDR3 protein: CSARTQNIQYF
V gene: TRBV20-1
J gene: TRBJ2-4

CDR3 protein: CASSQTLGGQGYF
V gene: TRBV14
J gene: TRBJ2-3

CDR3 protein: CASGGGIYNEQFF
V gene: TRBV19
J gene: TRBJ2-1

CDR3 protein: CSAPITNGRETQYF
V gene: TRBV20-1
J gene: TRBJ2-5

CDR3 protein: CSAASGRARNEQFF
V gene: TRBV20-1
J gene: TRBJ2-1

CDR3 protein: CASSPSGGPSTGELFF
V gene: TRBV11-3
J gene: TRBJ2-2

CDR3 protein: CALPEGVGYTF
V gene: TRBV27
J gene: TRBJ1-2

CDR3 protein: CASSPLSPVSKGEGETQYF
V gene: TRBV18
J gene: TRBJ2-5

CDR3 protein: CATSREGYNEQFF
V gene: TRBV15
J gene: TRBJ2-1

CDR3 protein: CASTPGGNSYEQYF
V gene: TRBV9
J gene: TRBJ2-7

CDR3 protein: CSVLGGQTEKLFF
V gene: TRBV29-1
J gene: TRBJ1-4

CDR3 protein: CASSYRDMNTEAFF
V gene: TRBV13
J gene: TRBJ1-1